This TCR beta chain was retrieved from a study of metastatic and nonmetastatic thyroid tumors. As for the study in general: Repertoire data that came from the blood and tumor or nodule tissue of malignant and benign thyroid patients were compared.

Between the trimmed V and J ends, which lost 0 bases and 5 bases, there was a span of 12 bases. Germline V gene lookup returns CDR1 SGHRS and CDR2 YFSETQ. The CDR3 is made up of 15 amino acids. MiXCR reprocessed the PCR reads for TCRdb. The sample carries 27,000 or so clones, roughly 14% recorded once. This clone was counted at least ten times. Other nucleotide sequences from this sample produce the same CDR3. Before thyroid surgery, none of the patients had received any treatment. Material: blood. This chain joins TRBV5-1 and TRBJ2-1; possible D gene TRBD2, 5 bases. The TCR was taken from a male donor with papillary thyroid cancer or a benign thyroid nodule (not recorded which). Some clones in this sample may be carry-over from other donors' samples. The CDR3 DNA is TGCGCCAGCAGCTTGGGGGCGAGCGGAAACAATGAGCAGTTCTTC. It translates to CASSLGASGNNEQFF.